This T cell receptor beta chain originates from a study of CD4 T cells in relation to SARS-CoV-2 and coronaviruses. On the study more broadly: TCR beta CDR3s were sequenced after approximately nine-day antigen culture of PBMCs.

The unexposed donors gave CD4+ T cells in about 2011-2019, prior to COVID-19. Isolation of CD4+ T cells took place after less than twelve days in culture. Testing used SARS-CoV-2 S/N and four cold-coronavirus spikes on unexposed-donor CD4+ T cells, cells permitting. Measured with immunoSEQ multiplex PCR; TCRdb has only the in-frame clones, and not every one. The sample shows 20,000 to 25,000 clones, 60% to 80% of them seen only once. Trimming removed 6 bases at V and 4 bases at J, with 10 bases between. The CDR3 is 13 residues long. Germline V gives CDR1 SGHRS, CDR2 YFSETQ. This clone was seen a handful of times. Its antigen remains unknown.

The chain is built from TRBV5-1 and TRBJ2-2, with D maybe TRBD1 (5 bases). The TCR originated in a human donor in good health. The sample consisted of CD4+ T cells from PBMCs, cultured in vitro. The CDR3 loop is CASKTTGTGELFF. The CDR3, as DNA: TGCGCCAGCAAAACCACAGGCACCGGGGAGCTGTTTTTT.